The 20 T cell receptor beta chains reported below all come from one sample, sequenced in a study of blood T cells in healthy people across ages (dated by TCRdb to 2015 to 2017). The library came from 5' RACE. The reads were generated on an Illumina HiSeq 2500. A second roughly 6 to 12 cycle PCR used a sample-barcoded 5' primer and a J-beta primer mix. TCRdb itself trimmed the public reads at Q25 with fastp, ran MiXCR and retained productive beta chains. Entries that share a CDR3 protein sequence are merged under the most common genes and DNA. Recorded for this sample are 600,000 to 850,000 distinct CDR3 sequences; 20% to 30% of them occurred a single time. Roughly 9% of the sample comes from the top ten. The same sample was also used in a study of T cells of mothers and their children.

What was sequenced was blood. All receptors come from a boy aged 10-17 years in good health.

The chain recombines TRBV24-1 with TRBJ2-6; D tentatively reads TRBD1 or TRBD2 (5 bases each). The CDR3 spans 18 residues. Germline assignment: CDR1 KGHDR and CDR2 SFDVKD. Trimming removed 5 bases from V and 1 base from J, with 17 bases in between. The chain's CDR3 is CATSGSLGDTSGANVLTF. In nucleotides, the CDR3 is TGTGCCACCAGTGGCTCCCTGGGGGATACGTCTGGGGCCAACGTCCTGACTTTC.

This clonotype was detected only a few times. The chain is built from TRBV12-3 or TRBV12-4 and TRBJ2-7; 9 bases match TRBD2. V was pared by 3 bases and J by 5 bases, with 11 bases of the junction left unmatched. This CDR3 is 16 amino acids long. The CDR3 DNA is TGTGCCAGCAGTTTGGGGTATGGCGGGAGGGCGGACGAGCAGTACTTC. Translation: CASSLGYGGRADEQYF.

The V gene is TRBV29-1, the J gene TRBJ1-2; D might be TRBD1 (5 bases). This CDR3 is 13 amino acids long. In germline, CDR1 is SQVTM, CDR2 ANQGSEA. V lost 3 bases and J 8 bases, leaving 16 bases between the germline ends. The DNA for the CDR3 is TGCAGCGTTGAGGGCCTGGGGGATCAGGGCTACACCTTC. Its translation: CSVEGLGDQGYTF.

The gene calls are TRBV3-1 and TRBJ2-7; perhaps TRBD1 as D (5 bases). With 4 bases removed from V and 3 bases from J, the gap between germline ends came to 19 bases. CDR3 length: 16 amino acids. Germline loops: CDR1 LGHDT, CDR2 YNNKEL (reference sequence). The CDR3, as DNA: TGTGCCAGCAGCCGCGGACAATCGACCATCCTCTACGAGCAGTACTTC. Amino acid sequence: CASSRGQSTILYEQYF.

This clonotype was detected a few times. The chain recombines TRBV12-3 or TRBV12-4 with TRBJ1-5; D gene ambiguous. The CDR3 totals 14 residues. The germline V and J ends were trimmed by 3 bases and 7 bases, with 13 bases remaining between them. The CDR3 protein is CASSFSMMEQPQHF. CDR3 bases: TGTGCCAGCAGTTTCAGTATGATGGAACAGCCCCAGCATTTT.

V is TRBV14 and J is TRBJ2-5; either TRBD1 or TRBD2 may supply D (5 bases each). Judging by the DNA end, TRBJ2-1 fits better; the J call may be wrong. The CDR3 is made up of 13 amino acids. From germline, CDR1 is SGHDN and CDR2 FVKESK. In DNA, the CDR3 is TGTGCCAGCAGCGGGGGTCTAAACAATGAGCAGTTCTTC. Translated, it gives CASSGGLNNEQFF.

The V and J genes are TRBV12-3 or TRBV12-4 and TRBJ2-7; possible D gene TRBD2, 5 bases. There are 14 residues in the CDR3. The V end was cut by 5 bases, the J end by 5 bases, with 16 bases between. The CDR3 loop reads CASSEGKVSDEQYF. CDR3 in DNA: TGTGCCAGCAGTGAGGGAAAGGTTTCCGACGAGCAGTACTTC.

This clonotype was counted at least ten times. The chain carries TRBV28 and TRBJ1-2; D is undetermined. The CDR3 is 12 amino acids. V lost 0 bases and J 5 bases, leaving 4 bases between the germline ends. The germline gives CDR1 MDHEN, CDR2 SYDVKM. The CDR3 bases are TGTGCCAGCAGTTTATGGGGGTATGGCTACACCTTC. It yields the protein CASSLWGYGYTF.

This chain connects TRBV29-1 to TRBJ2-5; D tentatively reads TRBD1 or TRBD2 (5 bases each). The last part of the DNA fits TRBJ2-7 better; the J call may be wrong. Per the germline V gene, CDR1 is SQVTM and CDR2 is ANQGSEA. This CDR3 contains 13 residues. The CDR3: CSVGGRLRDEQYF. CDR3 DNA sequence: TGCAGCGTTGGGGGGAGACTGAGGGACGAGCAGTACTTC.

The gene calls are TRBV19 and TRBJ2-5; 9 nucleotides agree with TRBD1. This CDR3 region has 15 residues. In germline, CDR1 is LNHDA, CDR2 SQIVND (reference sequence). With V trimmed by 6 bases and J by 4 bases, 9 bases remained unmatched. The CDR3 protein is CASRQGAGYGETQYF. The CDR3 nucleotides read TGTGCCAGTAGACAGGGGGCTGGTTACGGAGAGACCCAGTACTTC.

The CDR3 sequence is CASSVEPRDNEQFF. Written as DNA, the CDR3 is TGTGCCAGCAGCGTAGAGCCCAGGGACAATGAGCAGTTCTTC. The chain recombines TRBV9 with TRBJ2-1; the D gene is possibly TRBD1 (5 bases). This CDR3 contains 14 residues. Germline V gene sequence: CDR1 SGDLS, CDR2 YYNGEE. V was shortened by 0 bases and J by 5 bases, with 9 bases between the two germline ends. Using reference TRBV9 and TRBJ2-1 for the parts outside the CDR3, the full variable domain is DSGVTQTPKHLITATGQRVTLRCSPRSGDLSVYWYQQSLDQGLQFLIQYYNGEERAKGNILERFSAQQFPDLHSELNLSSLELGDSALYFCASSVEPRDNEQFFGPGTRLTVL.

The chain joins TRBV28 to TRBJ2-1, with unresolved D. V was trimmed by 2 bases and J by 3 bases, leaving 11 bases between them. The CDR3 covers 15 residues. Looked up from germline, CDR1 is MDHEN and CDR2 is SYDVKM. The CDR3 bases are TGTGCCAGCAGTTTAAAGGGTCTGAGCTACAATGAGCAGTTCTTC. Encoded protein: CASSLKGLSYNEQFF.

The CDR3 DNA is TGTGCCAGCAGCTCTCCGGCTAGCGGGTCCTCTTACCGGGGCACAGATACGCAGTATTTT. Encoded protein: CASSSPASGSSYRGTDTQYF. The chain couples TRBV7-6 to TRBJ2-3, with TRBD2 matching 8 bases. The junction had 19 bases not matched to a gene; V was cut back by 4 bases and J by 1 base. From germline, CDR1 is SGHVS and CDR2 FNYEAQ. The CDR3 spans 20 residues.

A few counts support this clonotype. The V and J genes are TRBV6-6 and TRBJ1-5; D is uncertain. The CDR3 is 15 amino acids. V was pared by 2 bases and J by 4 bases, with 12 bases between. Germline assignment: CDR1 MNHNY and CDR2 SVGAGI (reference sequence). CDR3 in amino acids: CASSYMGGGNQPQHF. The CDR3 region has the DNA TGTGCCAGCAGTTACATGGGCGGAGGGAATCAGCCCCAGCATTTT.

V gene TRBV24-1 combines with J gene TRBJ2-1; the match to TRBD1 covers 7 bases. Unmatched junction bases numbered 5, after V lost 7 bases and J lost 3 bases. The CDR3 loop spans 14 amino acids. Germline V CDR1 and CDR2: KGHDR, SFDVKD. CDR3 in DNA: TGTGCCACCAGGTCCGCAGGGGGCTACAATGAGCAGTTCTTC. Amino acids: CATRSAGGYNEQFF.

V is TRBV7-8 and J is TRBJ1-5, with TRBD1 matching 7 bases. J gave up 3 bases and V 5 bases, and 10 bases lay outside the gene matches. The germline CDR1 and CDR2 sequences are SGHVS and FQNEAQ. The CDR3 has 16 amino acids. As DNA, the CDR3 is TGTGCCAGCAGCGAACGGAGGGGACAGCTCAATCAGCCCCAGCATTTT. It translates to CASSERRGQLNQPQHF.

This clonotype appeared a single time. The chain carries TRBV2 and TRBJ2-3; TRBD1 aligns across 9 bases. The CDR3 sequence is 15 residues long. V lost 3 bases, J lost 6 bases, and 7 bases stayed unmatched. The germline CDR1 and CDR2 sequences are SNHLY and FYNNEI. The CDR3 region is CASSDTTGGRDTQYF. The CDR3 DNA sequence: TGTGCCAGCAGTGATACGACAGGGGGGCGGGATACGCAGTATTTT.

This clonotype turned up a few times. V usage is TRBV12-5 and J usage is TRBJ1-1; no clear D. Germline assignment: CDR1 LGHNT and CDR2 FRNRAP. Trimming pared 2 bases from V and 2 bases from J, leaving 12 bases between. This CDR3 spans 15 amino acids. CDR3: CASGLPYGPNTEAFF. In nucleotides, the CDR3 is TGTGCTAGTGGTTTGCCCTACGGACCCAACACTGAAGCTTTCTTT.

This clonotype was counted between two and nine times. At one end, the junction sequence differs from germline, possibly due to a read error. The chain links TRBV4-3 to TRBJ2-5; TRBD2 might be the D (5 bases). The J call is doubtful: the DNA matches TRBJ2-1 better. CDR1 and CDR2 (germline): LGHNA, YSLEER. The CDR3 covers 13 residues. The CDR3 spells CASSQEGRNEQFF. The CDR3 nucleotides read TGCGCCAGCAGTCAAGAGGGCAGGAATGAGCAGTTCTTC.

V gene TRBV12-3 or TRBV12-4 combines with J gene TRBJ2-2; D may be TRBD2 (5 bases). V dropped 7 bases and J dropped 4 bases, with 19 bases sitting between them. The CDR3 sequence is 16 residues long. CDR3 region: CASTIRSGSSTGELFF. The DNA of the CDR3 is TGTGCCAGCACCATAAGGTCGGGAAGTAGCACCGGGGAGCTGTTTTTT.